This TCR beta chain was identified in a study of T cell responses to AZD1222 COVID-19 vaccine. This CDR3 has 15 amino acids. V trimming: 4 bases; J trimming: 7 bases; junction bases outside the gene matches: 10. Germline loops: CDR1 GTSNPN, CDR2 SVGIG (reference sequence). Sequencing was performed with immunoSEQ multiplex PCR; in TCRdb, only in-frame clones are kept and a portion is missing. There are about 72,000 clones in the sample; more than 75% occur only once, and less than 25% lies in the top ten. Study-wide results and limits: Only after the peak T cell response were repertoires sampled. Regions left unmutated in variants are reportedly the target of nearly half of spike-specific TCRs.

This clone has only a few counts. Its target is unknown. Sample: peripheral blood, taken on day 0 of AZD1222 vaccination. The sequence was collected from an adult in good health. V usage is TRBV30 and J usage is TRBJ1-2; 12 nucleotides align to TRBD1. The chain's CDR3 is CAWTLDGTGGRGYTF. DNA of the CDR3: TGTGCCTGGACCCTGGATGGGACAGGGGGCCGTGGCTACACCTTC.